What follows is one T cell receptor (beta chain) and its context. Antigen: not known. The CDR3 totals 15 residues. The V gene lost 6 bases and the J gene lost 3 bases, with 15 bases spanning the gap. Germline V lookup: CDR1 MRHNA, CDR2 SNTAGT. These data belong to a study of cytomegalovirus exposure and HLA in healthy donors. Study-wide background: Of around 400 genotyped donors, about 81% grouped in the Caucasian-associated ancestry cluster. Study-wide results and caveats: Among the sequence variants, a highly shared cluster was likely an artifact of sequencing. Roughly even sequencing depth across donors was the assumption behind the presence/absence analyses.

The PCR used 60 Vbeta and 13 Jbeta primers. The repertoire was sequenced with immunoSEQ multiplex PCR; TCRdb's copy has only in-frame clones and lacks some. In the table there are more than 65,000 clones, under 85% of which are singletons. The source of this sequence is a woman in her sixties or seventies in good health and CMV-seropositive. The rearrangement uses TRBV6-4 and TRBJ2-1; weak D call: TRBD1 (6 bases). Sequencing was done on a sample of PBMCs. The CDR3 nucleotides read TGTGCCAGCAGCCCACAGGGTGGGGGCTACAATGAGCAGTTCTTC. Its translation is CASSPQGGGYNEQFF.